The clone carrying this T cell receptor (beta chain) was counted only a few times. This specimen comes from a study of blood T cells in healthy people across ages. Study-level information: The template switching approach captured approximately one barcoded beta molecule for every two T cells.

Germline V gives CDR1 MGHDK, CDR2 SYGVNS. The V end lost 3 bases, the J end lost 2 bases, and 9 bases lay between the germline ends. This CDR3 is 14 amino acids long. The study isolated at least 7 million PBMCs from each sample. Extracted total RNA amounted to at least 5.5 micrograms for each sample. Alongside a J-beta primer mix, a sample-barcoded 5' primer served in a second PCR lasting roughly 7 to 12 cycles. A single record per CDR3 protein comes from TCRdb applying MiXCR to the 5' RACE reads. This table holds approximately 1,000,000 distinct CDR3 sequences, roughly two fifths found once. Sequencing input: blood. The receptor comes from a man younger than 30 in good health. This chain uses TRBV25-1 with TRBJ2-3; D unresolved. The CDR3 coding sequence is TGTGCCAGCAGTGAGCCCGGCCCCACAGATACGCAGTATTTT. Its protein is CASSEPGPTDTQYF.